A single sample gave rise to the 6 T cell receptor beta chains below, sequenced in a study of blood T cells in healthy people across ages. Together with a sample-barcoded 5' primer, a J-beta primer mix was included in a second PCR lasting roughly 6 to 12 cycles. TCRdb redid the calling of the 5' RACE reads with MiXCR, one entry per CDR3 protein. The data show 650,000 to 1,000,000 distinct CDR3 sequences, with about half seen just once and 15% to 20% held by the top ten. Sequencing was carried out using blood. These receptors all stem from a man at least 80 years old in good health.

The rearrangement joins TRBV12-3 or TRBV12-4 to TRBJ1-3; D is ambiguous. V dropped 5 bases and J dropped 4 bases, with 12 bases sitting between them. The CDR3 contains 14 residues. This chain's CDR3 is CASSHSPGGNTIYF. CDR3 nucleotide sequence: TGTGCCAGCAGTCACTCCCCTGGCGGAAACACCATATATTTT.

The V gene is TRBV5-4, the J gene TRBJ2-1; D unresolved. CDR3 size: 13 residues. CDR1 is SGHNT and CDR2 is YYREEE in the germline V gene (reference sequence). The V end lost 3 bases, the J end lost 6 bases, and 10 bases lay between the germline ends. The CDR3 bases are TGTGCCAGCAGCTCCAAGGGTCTCAATGAGCAGTTCTTC. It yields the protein CASSSKGLNEQFF.

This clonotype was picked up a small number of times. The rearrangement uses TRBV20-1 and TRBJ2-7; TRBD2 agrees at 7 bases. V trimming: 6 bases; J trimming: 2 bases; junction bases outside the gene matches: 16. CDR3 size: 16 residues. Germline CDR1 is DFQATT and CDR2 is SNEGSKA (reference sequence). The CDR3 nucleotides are TGCAGTGCCCCCTCTGCGGGTGCGGGAGAACCCTACGAGCAGTACTTC. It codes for CSAPSAGAGEPYEQYF.

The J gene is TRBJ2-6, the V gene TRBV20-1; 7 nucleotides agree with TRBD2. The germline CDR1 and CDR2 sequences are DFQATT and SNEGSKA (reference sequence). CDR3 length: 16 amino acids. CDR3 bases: TGCAGCGCGCACCCGGGACTAAGCTCTGGGGCCAACGTCCTGACTTTC. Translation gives CSAHPGLSSGANVLTF.

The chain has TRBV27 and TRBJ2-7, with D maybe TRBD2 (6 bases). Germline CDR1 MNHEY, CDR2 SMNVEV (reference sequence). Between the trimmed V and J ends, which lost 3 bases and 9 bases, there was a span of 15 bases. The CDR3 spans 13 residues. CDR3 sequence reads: CASSLGRGFRQYF. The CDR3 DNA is TGTGCCAGCAGTTTGGGTCGGGGGTTCCGGCAGTACTTC.

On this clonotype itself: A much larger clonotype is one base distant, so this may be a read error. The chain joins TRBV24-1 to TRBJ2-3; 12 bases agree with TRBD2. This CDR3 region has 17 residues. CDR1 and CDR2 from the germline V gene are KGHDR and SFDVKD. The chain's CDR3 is CATSPGLAGPSTGTQYF. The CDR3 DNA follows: TGTGCCACCAGTCCCGGACTAGCGGGGCCTAGCACAGGTACGCAGTATTTT.